This TCR beta chain was obtained from a study of cytotoxic CD8 clonotypes in ibrutinib-treated CLL. Study-wide findings and caveats: Measured clonality at baseline was greater than in age-matched healthy donors and tracked with circulating CD8+ T-cell counts. Clonality rose at ibrutinib response, held steady in sustained remission, and fell toward baseline at progression. Samples from sustained-remission and progressing patients were taken at different times.

Produced via immunoSEQ multiplex PCR; TCRdb's table is partial and in-frame only. The sample has about 160,000 clones, around nine tenths seen once; the top ten hold 3%. Comments on this clone: The antigen remains unidentified.

The material sequenced was PBMCs, taken at disease progression, from a patient treated with ibrutinib. The TCR sequence derives from a human donor with chronic lymphocytic leukemia.

The CDR3 DNA is TGTGCCAGCAGGGGGACGCGAGATACGCAGTATTTT. Protein product: CASRGTRDTQYF. The rearrangement joins TRBV28 to TRBJ2-3, with D perhaps TRBD1 or TRBD2 (5 bases each). From germline, CDR1 is MDHEN and CDR2 SYDVKM. The CDR3 totals 12 residues. V lost 6 bases and J lost 5, with 9 bases in between.